These 23 T cell receptor beta chains share one sample of origin, sequenced in a study of T-cell reconstitution after alpha-beta-depleted transplantation in children. The TCRbeta library incorporated unique molecular identifiers. Each CDR3 protein gets one entry after TCRdb re-called the PCR reads with MiXCR. The table has around 16,000 distinct CDR3 sequences, roughly 8.2% seen once. The sequenced sample was PBMCs, mostly from graft donor cells, obtained 60 days after TCRalphabeta/CD19-depleted stem cell transplant. These receptors originate from a boy younger than two who had a stem cell transplant for Wiskott-Aldrich syndrome, so the T cells may come from the graft donor.

This clonotype was recorded at least ten times. The rearrangement links TRBV20-1 to TRBJ2-3; D is ambiguous. V was clipped by 0 bases and J by 0 bases, with 7 bases between them. The CDR3 covers 14 residues. Germline CDR1 is DFQATT and CDR2 is SNEGSKA (reference sequence). CDR3 loop: CSARDPYSTDTQYF. The CDR3 coding sequence is TGCAGTGCTAGAGACCCGTACAGCACAGATACGCAGTATTTT.

Comment on this clonotype: A much larger clone lies a single base off, so this may be a read error. The J gene is TRBJ2-1, the V gene TRBV29-1; 7 positions agree with TRBD2. The V gene's germline CDR1 is SQVTM and CDR2 ANQGSEA. The CDR3 consists of 17 residues. This chain's CDR3 is CRVRDASGTCSYNEQFF. CDR3 bases: TGCAGGGTTAGGGATGCTAGCGGCACTTGCTCCTACAATGAGCAGTTCTTC.

This clonotype was seen at least ten times. The chain employs TRBV7-2 and TRBJ2-3; the D is unclear. The germline V and J ends were trimmed by 5 bases and 2 bases, with 5 bases remaining between them. The CDR3 is made up of 12 amino acids. CDR1 is SGHTA and CDR2 is FQGNSA in the germline V gene. CDR3 in DNA: TGTGCCAGCAGCATTCCCACAGATACGCAGTATTTT. Translation: CASSIPTDTQYF.

At least ten counts were recorded for this clonotype. This chain connects TRBV25-1 to TRBJ1-2, with a tentative D call TRBD1 (6 bases). This CDR3 is built from 22 residues. Looked up from germline, CDR1 is MGHDK and CDR2 is SYGVNS. V lost 4 bases, J lost 5 bases, and 38 bases lay in between. CDR3 sequence reads: CASSGIEVLQRVPNKQGYGYTF. In DNA form, the CDR3 reads TGTGCCAGCAGTGGTATCGAAGTACTACAACGGGTTCCAAACAAACAGGGATATGGCTACACCTTC.

At least ten counts were recorded for this clonotype. This sequence joins TRBV5-4 and TRBJ1-1; 10 positions agree with TRBD1. Germline V CDR1 and CDR2: SGHNT, YYREEE (reference sequence). Germline trimming cut 4 bases from V and 0 bases from J; bases unmatched to any gene: 6. This CDR3 has 16 amino acids. CDR3 DNA sequence: TGTGCCAGCAGCATGAGGACAGGGGGTATGAACACTGAAGCTTTCTTT. It specifies CASSMRTGGMNTEAFF.

This clonotype has at least ten counts. The V and J genes are TRBV2 and TRBJ1-1; perhaps TRBD1 as D (5 bases). This CDR3 spans 14 amino acids. Germline V lookup: CDR1 SNHLY, CDR2 FYNNEI. V dropped 4 bases and J dropped 3 bases, with 12 bases sitting between them. The CDR3 region is CASSADGGYTEAFF. Written as DNA, the CDR3 is TGTGCCAGCAGTGCCGATGGGGGTTACACTGAAGCTTTCTTT. Full variable domain (outside the CDR3, taken from reference TRBV2 and TRBJ1-1): EPEVTQTPSHQVTQMGQEVILRCVPISNHLYFYWYRQILGQKVEFLVSFYNNEISEKSEIFDDQFSVERPDGSNFTLKIRSTKLEDSAMYFCASSADGGYTEAFFGQGTRLTVV.

This clonotype was recorded many times. The chain uses TRBV10-3 and TRBJ1-5; no definite D call. The CDR3 runs 14 residues. The germline V and J ends were trimmed by 3 bases and 7 bases, with 13 bases remaining between them. Germline loops: CDR1 ENHRY, CDR2 SYGVKD. The CDR3 sequence is CAISDSTTFQPQHF. CDR3 DNA sequence: TGTGCCATCAGTGACAGCACGACGTTCCAGCCCCAGCATTTT.

This clonotype was observed many times. The junction does not match germline at one end; this may be a read error. The chain has TRBV12-3 or TRBV12-4 and TRBJ2-3; D may be TRBD1 (5 bases). There are 13 residues in the CDR3. CDR3 nucleotides: TGTGCCAGCAGCCCGACAGTCACAGGTACGCAGTATTTT. Protein: CASSPTVTGTQYF.

In this sample, this clonotype turned up a few times. J is TRBJ2-1 and V is TRBV12-3 or TRBV12-4; 8 positions agree with TRBD1. The V and J ends lost 0 bases and 12 bases, in that order; junction bases with no gene match: 4. CDR3 length equals 13 residues. CDR3 in DNA: TGTGCCAGCAGTTTAGCCCAAGGACAGGGGCAGTTCTTC. Its protein product is CASSLAQGQGQFF.

CDR3: CASSPFRSNTEAFF. The CDR3 bases are TGTGCCAGCAGCCCCTTTCGATCGAACACTGAAGCTTTCTTT. The chain joins TRBV7-9 to TRBJ1-1; D is ambiguous. V was shortened by 5 bases and J by 1 base, with 11 bases between the two germline ends. Germline loops: CDR1 SEHNR, CDR2 FQNEAQ (reference sequence). The CDR3 covers 14 residues.

This clonotype was seen many times. This chain links TRBV7-9 with TRBJ1-3; D is ambiguous. The CDR3 runs to 16 residues. Germline loops: CDR1 SEHNR, CDR2 FQNEAQ (reference sequence). Trimming cost V 1 base and J 4 bases, with 14 bases left between them. The CDR3 coding sequence is TGTGCCAGCAGCTTAGGTGAGGGATTTACAGGAAACACCATATATTTT. This sequence encodes CASSLGEGFTGNTIYF.

V usage is TRBV2 and J usage is TRBJ2-3; D perhaps matches TRBD2 (7 bases). This CDR3 spans 14 amino acids. Germline CDR1 is SNHLY and CDR2 is FYNNEI. Trimming took off 5 bases at V and 2 bases at J, with 11 bases between the two ends. Here the CDR3 reads CASSRGANTDTQYF. The CDR3 nucleotides read TGTGCCAGCAGTCGGGGGGCGAACACAGATACGCAGTATTTT.

The chain uses TRBV27 and TRBJ2-7, with TRBD2 matching 12 bases. The CDR3 consists of 15 residues. Looked up from germline, CDR1 is MNHEY and CDR2 is SMNVEV (reference sequence). Trimming removed 6 bases from V and 2 bases from J; junction bases left unmatched: 5. CDR3 in amino acids: CASRTGLAGAYEQYF. In DNA, the CDR3 is TGTGCCAGCAGAACGGGACTAGCGGGTGCCTACGAGCAGTACTTC.

The chain recombines TRBV5-1 with TRBJ2-2; 14 bases match TRBD2. The CDR3 length is 16 residues. J lost 6 bases, V lost 0 bases, and 1 base had no gene match. Looked up from germline, CDR1 is SGHRS and CDR2 is YFSETQ. The CDR3 spells CASSLGLAGGPGELFF. The DNA for the CDR3 is TGCGCCAGCAGCTTGGGACTAGCGGGAGGGCCCGGGGAGCTGTTTTTT.

For the CDR3, the DNA is TGCGCCAGCAGTGAAGGGTCAGGCTCCTACAATGAGCAGTTCTTC. Translated, it gives CASSEGSGSYNEQFF. The chain recombines TRBV10-1 with TRBJ2-1; D is unresolved. Between the trimmed V and J ends, which lost 3 bases and 0 bases, there was a span of 9 bases. The CDR3 covers 15 residues. Germline CDR1 reads WNHNN; CDR2 reads SYGVQD (reference sequence).

This clonotype was counted at least ten times. This chain joins TRBV11-2 and TRBJ2-5; D uncertain. Germline-derived CDR1 and CDR2 are SGHAT and FQNNGV. V was trimmed by 5 bases and J by 5 bases, leaving 9 bases between them. The CDR3 extends over 12 amino acids. The CDR3 DNA reads TGTGCCAGCAGCGCCGTAGGGGAGACCCAGTACTTC. As protein: CASSAVGETQYF.

In its sample, this clonotype was seen many times. This sequence joins TRBV12-3 or TRBV12-4 and TRBJ2-1; 9 bases align to TRBD2. This CDR3 has 15 residues. The V segment lost 2 bases and the J segment 8 bases; nucleotides outside the gene matches: 7. Here the CDR3 DNA reads TGTGCCAGCAGTTTAAGTAGCGGGAGCTTACATGAGCAGTTCTTC. It is translated as CASSLSSGSLHEQFF.

This clonotype was detected only a few times. CDR3 sequence reads: CASSLVAGRVTEAFF. CDR3 nucleotides: TGCGCCAGCAGCTTGGTGGCGGGCCGAGTCACTGAAGCTTTCTTT. This chain uses TRBV5-1 with TRBJ1-1, with D unclear. V lost 0 bases and J 4 bases, leaving 13 bases between the germline ends. This CDR3 has 15 residues. Germline values: CDR1 SGHRS, CDR2 YFSETQ.

Ten or more counts support this clonotype. The chain's CDR3 is CASSLEGSDTQYF. The CDR3 DNA sequence: TGTGCCAGCAGCTTAGAGGGCAGTGATACGCAGTATTTT. This rearrangement joins TRBV7-9 to TRBJ2-3; unclear D gene. The CDR3 extends over 13 amino acids. Germline V gene sequence: CDR1 SEHNR, CDR2 FQNEAQ (reference sequence). V was clipped by 1 base and J by 6 bases, with 8 bases between them.

This clonotype was seen at least ten times. The chain combines TRBV27 with TRBJ2-5, with D hard to call. Germline values: CDR1 MNHEY, CDR2 SMNVEV (reference sequence). The CDR3 is made up of 16 amino acids. V lost 10 bases and J 5 bases, leaving 26 bases between the germline ends. The chain's CDR3 is CATQEGWPRKGETQYF. DNA of the CDR3: TGTGCCACCCAGGAAGGGTGGCCTCGAAAAGGGGAGACCCAGTACTTC.

This clonotype was observed many times. The chain has TRBV7-9 and TRBJ2-3, with D perhaps matching TRBD2 (5 bases). Trimming took off 1 base at V and 2 bases at J, with 10 bases between the two ends. Germline values: CDR1 SEHNR, CDR2 FQNEAQ (reference sequence). The CDR3 is 15 amino acids. DNA for the CDR3: TGTGCCAGCAGCTTAGAGAGCGGTTTCACAGATACGCAGTATTTT. Residues: CASSLESGFTDTQYF.

The chain couples TRBV12-3 or TRBV12-4 to TRBJ1-1, with D perhaps TRBD1 (6 bases). Trimming removed 4 bases from V and 7 bases from J, with 10 bases in between. The CDR3 sequence is 12 residues long. The CDR3 loop is CASSYVQGEAFF. The CDR3 bases are TGTGCCAGCAGTTATGTACAGGGTGAAGCTTTCTTT.

The chain carries TRBV7-6 and TRBJ2-1; 8 nucleotides agree with TRBD1. Germline-derived CDR1 and CDR2 are SGHVS and FNYEAQ. The CDR3 extends over 21 amino acids. V gave up 1 base and J gave up 6 bases; unmatched junction bases: 23. CDR3 sequence (DNA): TGTGCCAGCAGCTTAGAACCACCATCTGACGACAGGGGTGGAGTGAGCAATGAGCAGTTCTTC. Translation gives CASSLEPPSDDRGGVSNEQFF.